Listed here are 32 T cell receptor beta chains from one sample, sequenced in a study of blood T cell repertoires in COVID-19. TCRdb's copy holds only in-frame clones and misses some; the assay was immunoSEQ multiplex PCR. Of about 100,000 clones in the sample, 65% to 90% were seen once. The sequencing sample was made of peripheral blood. The source of these receptors is a man older than 75 with acute or convalescent COVID-19.

The rearrangement uses TRBV29-1 and TRBJ2-1; weak D call: TRBD1 (6 bases). CDR3 length: 13 residues. With 0 bases removed from V and 7 bases from J, the gap between germline ends came to 10 bases. Germline CDR1 reads SQVTM; CDR2 reads ANQGSEA. The CDR3 is CSVEDPGANEQFF. The CDR3 DNA follows: TGCAGCGTTGAAGATCCAGGGGCGAATGAGCAGTTCTTC.

This chain connects TRBV27 to TRBJ1-1, with 8 bases identical to TRBD1. The CDR3 is 11 residues long. V shed 10 bases, J shed 6 bases, and the junction held 4 bases outside the gene matches. Per the germline V gene, CDR1 is MNHEY and CDR2 is SMNVEV (reference sequence). CDR3 coding DNA: TGTGCCACAGGGACAGGCCCTGAAGCTTTCTTT. Translated, it gives CATGTGPEAFF.

This sequence joins TRBV2 and TRBJ1-2; D might be TRBD1 (5 bases). V gave up 5 bases and J gave up 2 bases, with 9 bases separating them. The CDR3 runs to 13 residues. Germline values: CDR1 SNHLY, CDR2 FYNNEI. The CDR3 reads CASSSGQNYGYTF. The CDR3 DNA sequence: TGTGCCAGCAGTTCAGGGCAGAACTATGGCTACACCTTC.

The chain uses TRBV6-5 and TRBJ2-3; TRBD1 is a possible D gene (5 bases). CDR3 size: 14 residues. V lost 8 bases and J 0 bases, leaving 12 bases between the germline ends. The germline gives CDR1 MNHEY, CDR2 SVGAGI. Written as DNA, the CDR3 is TGTGCCAGCCGGCAGGGCTGGAGCACAGATACGCAGTATTTT. It translates to CASRQGWSTDTQYF.

This chain links TRBV4-2 with TRBJ2-1; D unclear. CDR1 LGHNA and CDR2 YNFKEQ come from the germline V gene. CDR3 length: 13 residues. V was trimmed by 1 base and J by 8 bases, leaving 9 bases between them. In nucleotides, the CDR3 is TGTGCCAGCAGCCAAGGCCGTCGGGATGAGCAGTTCTTC. Its translation is CASSQGRRDEQFF.

This clone was picked up one time. The CDR3 loop is CASPLGGSGSYNEQFF. DNA for the CDR3: TGTGCCAGCCCCCTAGGGGGATCGGGCTCCTACAATGAGCAGTTCTTC. The chain is built from TRBV6-6 and TRBJ2-1; D perhaps matches TRBD1 (6 bases). Trimming left V 8 bases short and J 0 bases short, with 17 bases between. The length of the CDR3 is 16 residues. CDR1 is MNHNY and CDR2 is SVGAGI in the germline V gene (reference sequence).

V usage is TRBV30 and J usage is TRBJ2-5; D remains unclear. The V and J ends lost 7 bases and 4 bases respectively, with 19 bases between them. The CDR3 consists of 14 residues. The germline CDR1 and CDR2 sequences are GTSNPN and SVGIG (reference sequence). The CDR3: CAFVTAGSGETQYF. The DNA of the CDR3 is TGTGCCTTCGTGACTGCTGGAAGTGGAGAGACCCAGTACTTC.

The genes are TRBV19 and TRBJ1-1, with TRBD1 matching over 10 bases. The CDR3 consists of 17 residues. V trimming: 5 bases; J trimming: 6 bases; junction bases outside the gene matches: 15. From germline, CDR1 is LNHDA and CDR2 SQIVND (reference sequence). The CDR3 DNA is TGTGCCAGTAGTCCAGACATGGGACAGGGGCGAAGCGCTGAAGCTTTCTTT. Translating gives CASSPDMGQGRSAEAFF.

This chain uses TRBV15 with TRBJ2-7; D may be TRBD1 (5 bases). CDR3 size: 15 residues. V was cut by 0 bases and J by 3 bases, with 12 bases left in between. Germline loops: CDR1 LNHNV, CDR2 YYDKDF (reference sequence). CDR3 sequence reads: CATSRDRQISYEQYF. The DNA for the CDR3 is TGTGCCACCAGCAGAGATCGACAGATCAGCTACGAGCAGTACTTC.

This clone was picked up one time. The gene calls are TRBV6-6 and TRBJ2-7; TRBD1 matches 10 bases. J was trimmed by 1 base and V by 6 bases; bases with no gene match: 3. Per germline, CDR1 MNHNY and CDR2 SVGAGI (reference sequence). The CDR3 is made up of 14 amino acids. CDR3 residues: CASRDRGFSYEQYF. The CDR3 bases are TGTGCCAGCAGGGACAGGGGGTTTTCCTACGAGCAGTACTTC.

The chain recombines TRBV2 with TRBJ2-7, with 8 positions matching TRBD1. V was clipped by 4 bases and J by 3 bases; unmatched bases: 8. The CDR3 runs 15 residues. The germline V gene encodes CDR1 SNHLY and CDR2 FYNNEI. The CDR3 DNA reads TGTGCCAGCAGTGGTCTCCAGGGGGCAGGCTACGAGCAGTACTTC. Residues: CASSGLQGAGYEQYF.

This clone was seen a few times. The chain joins TRBV27 to TRBJ2-1; 7 nucleotides match TRBD2. This CDR3 has 13 residues. J was trimmed by 6 bases and V by 7 bases; bases with no gene match: 6. Germline V CDR1 and CDR2: MNHEY, SMNVEV (reference sequence). DNA for the CDR3: TGTGCCAGCACCTTCCGGGGGGTCAATGAGCAGTTCTTC. Translation: CASTFRGVNEQFF.

The gene calls are TRBV7-3 and TRBJ2-1; TRBD1 matches 8 bases. This CDR3 region has 15 residues. Trimming cost V 5 bases and J 0 bases; bases outside gene matches: 3. Germline V gene lookup returns CDR1 SGHTA and CDR2 FQGTGA. CDR3 sequence (DNA): TGTGCCAGCAGCCGGACAGGGAACTCCTACAATGAGCAGTTCTTC. The encoded protein is CASSRTGNSYNEQFF.

V gene TRBV7-9 combines with J gene TRBJ2-5; 10 positions agree with TRBD2. In germline, CDR1 is SEHNR, CDR2 FQNEAQ (reference sequence). This CDR3 comprises 14 residues. The J segment lost 4 bases and the V segment lost 5 bases, leaving 4 bases of the junction unmatched. CDR3 DNA: TGTGCCAGCAGCGCTAGCGGGGGAAGAGAGACCCAGTACTTC. It translates to CASSASGGRETQYF.

CDR3 coding DNA: TGTGCCAGCAGCTGGGTGGGAGATGAAAAACTGTTTTTT. Amino acid sequence: CASSWVGDEKLFF. The V call is TRBV7-9, the J call TRBJ1-4; D ambiguous. Per the germline V gene, CDR1 is SEHNR and CDR2 is FQNEAQ (reference sequence). Trimming shortened V by 4 bases and J by 6 bases, and 9 bases separated the two germline ends. The CDR3 length is 13 residues. The variable domain in full, completed from reference TRBV7-9 and TRBJ1-4, reads DTGVSQNPRHKITKRGQNVTFRCDPISEHNRLYWYRQTLGQGPEFLTYFQNEAQLEKSRLLSDRFSAERPKGSFSTLEIQRTEQGDSAMYLCASSWVGDEKLFFGSGTQLSVL.

About this clone: Other DNA sequences in the sample encode the same CDR3. The V gene is TRBV27, the J gene TRBJ1-6; D gene ambiguous. CDR1 is MNHEY, CDR2 SMNVEV, per germline (reference sequence). CDR3 length: 12 residues. Trimming took 3 bases from V and 10 from J, leaving 7 bases between them. CDR3 protein: CASSFRGSPLHF. CDR3 in DNA: TGTGCCAGCAGTTTCCGCGGATCACCCCTCCACTTT.

The chain employs TRBV9 and TRBJ1-4, with 7 positions matching TRBD1. The V gene end was trimmed by 3 bases and the J gene end by 8 bases; junction bases not matched to a gene: 4. The CDR3 extends over 13 amino acids. Per the germline V gene, CDR1 is SGDLS and CDR2 is YYNGEE. Here the CDR3 DNA reads TGTGCCAGCAGCGCAGGGGGGAGAGAAAAACTGTTTTTT. This translates into CASSAGGREKLFF.

This chain connects TRBV19 to TRBJ1-5; D unresolved. V was trimmed by 4 bases and J by 2 bases, leaving 18 bases between them. The germline V gene has CDR1 LNHDA and CDR2 SQIVND (reference sequence). The CDR3 loop spans 17 amino acids. CDR3 region: CASSTHAEGGGNQPQHF. In nucleotides, the CDR3 is TGTGCCAGTAGTACACATGCAGAAGGTGGAGGCAATCAGCCCCAGCATTTT. Combining the CDR3 with reference TRBV19 and TRBJ1-5 gives the whole variable domain DGGITQSPKYLFRKEGQNVTLSCEQNLNHDAMYWYRQDPGQGLRLIYYSQIVNDFQKGDIAEGYSVSREKKESFPLTVTSAQKNPTAFYLCASSTHAEGGGNQPQHFGDGTRLSIL.

The chain is built from TRBV7-2 and TRBJ1-2; TRBD1 is a possible D gene (5 bases). Between the trimmed V and J ends, which lost 0 bases and 2 bases, there was a span of 16 bases. This CDR3 region has 17 residues. Germline V gene data show CDR1 as SGHTA and CDR2 as FQGNSA. The CDR3 loop is CASSLANRPPPNYGYTF. CDR3 DNA sequence: TGTGCCAGCAGCTTAGCTAACAGGCCGCCCCCCAACTATGGCTACACCTTC.

The rearrangement joins TRBV6-5 to TRBJ1-5; a possible D gene is TRBD1 (5 bases). Germline V lookup: CDR1 MNHEY, CDR2 SVGAGI. The CDR3 length is 15 residues. The V gene lost 7 bases and the J gene lost 1 base, with 14 bases spanning the gap. The CDR3 protein is CASKGMVGSNQPQHF. In DNA, the CDR3 is TGTGCCAGCAAGGGGATGGTGGGGAGCAATCAGCCCCAGCATTTT.

The chain links TRBV6-2 or TRBV6-3 to TRBJ2-7, with D possibly being TRBD1 (6 bases). The germline CDR1 and CDR2 sequences are MNHEY and SVGEGT. Between the trimmed V and J ends, which lost 4 bases and 4 bases, there was a span of 20 bases. The CDR3 is made up of 16 amino acids. The CDR3 DNA follows: TGTGCCAGCAGTTTCATCCCGGGACACTTAGGGTACGAGCAGTACTTC. Translated, it gives CASSFIPGHLGYEQYF.

Details on this clone: The same CDR3 can be traced to other DNA sequences in this sample. The chain links TRBV28 to TRBJ2-7; 9 bases agree with TRBD1. CDR3 length: 14 amino acids. With 5 bases clipped from V and 3 bases from J, the junction kept 5 bases outside the gene matches. Germline V gives CDR1 MDHEN, CDR2 SYDVKM. The CDR3 reads CASSPGQGFYEQYF. The CDR3 DNA follows: TGTGCCAGCAGTCCGGGACAGGGATTCTACGAGCAGTACTTC.

The chain links TRBV24-1 to TRBJ2-1; D is unresolved. The CDR3 has 16 amino acids. Trimming took 3 bases from V and 1 from J, leaving 12 bases between them. Germline CDR1 KGHDR, CDR2 SFDVKD. Here the CDR3 DNA reads TGTGCCACCAGTGATCGGAGAACCACTTCCTACAATGAGCAGTTCTTC. It codes for CATSDRRTTSYNEQFF.

The V gene is TRBV4-1, the J gene TRBJ2-5, with TRBD1 identical over 9 bases. CDR3 size: 17 residues. Germline lookup yields CDR1 MGHRA and CDR2 YSYEKL. V lost 1 base to trimming and J lost 5 bases; unmatched junction nucleotides: 11. The CDR3 bases are TGCGCCAGCAGCCAAGTCCCGGGACAGGGTTGGCACGAGACCCAGTACTTC. Translation: CASSQVPGQGWHETQYF.

The chain is built from TRBV5-1 and TRBJ2-1, with TRBD1 identical over 7 bases. The V gene end was trimmed by 3 bases and the J gene end by 6 bases; junction bases not matched to a gene: 9. CDR1 SGHRS and CDR2 YFSETQ come from the germline V gene. The length of the CDR3 is 15 residues. The CDR3 DNA reads TGCGCCAGCAGCTCTGAGACAGGGAACACCAATGAGCAGTTCTTC. Protein product: CASSSETGNTNEQFF.

The chain has TRBV11-1 and TRBJ2-5; no reliable D call. The V gene lost 1 base and the J gene lost 3 bases, with 6 bases spanning the gap. CDR3 length: 13 amino acids. Germline V CDR1 and CDR2: SGHAT, FQDESV (reference sequence). CDR3 sequence reads: CASSLGVEETQYF. For the CDR3, the DNA is TGTGCCAGCAGCTTAGGAGTCGAAGAGACCCAGTACTTC.

The chain couples TRBV3-1 (or the pseudogene TRBV3-2) to TRBJ2-1; 12 positions match TRBD2. There are 18 residues in the CDR3. In germline, CDR1 is LGHDT, CDR2 YNNKEL (reference sequence). V trimming: 0 bases; J trimming: 0 bases; junction bases outside the gene matches: 3. DNA of the CDR3: TGTGCCAGCAGCCAAGATCCTAGCGGGAGGGCCTCCTACAATGAGCAGTTCTTC. This encodes CASSQDPSGRASYNEQFF.

V and J are TRBV5-1 and TRBJ2-1; a weak D match, TRBD1 (7 bases). The germline V gene encodes CDR1 SGHRS and CDR2 YFSETQ. Trimming took off 6 bases at V and 8 bases at J, with 12 bases between the two ends. This CDR3 region has 12 residues. The DNA of the CDR3 is TGCGCCAGCACCCAGGGGGGCCATGAGCAGTTCTTC. This codes for CASTQGGHEQFF. Based on the CDR3 plus reference TRBV5-1 and TRBJ2-1, the full variable domain is KAGVTQTPRYLIKTRGQQVTLSCSPISGHRSVSWYQQTPGQGLQFLFEYFSETQRNKGNFPGRFSGRQFSNSRSEMNVSTLELGDSALYLCASTQGGHEQFFGPGTRLTVL.

This chain uses TRBV6-1 with TRBJ1-6, with 10 bases matching TRBD1. Unmatched junction bases numbered 2, after V lost 3 bases and J lost 6 bases. This CDR3 spans 15 amino acids. CDR1 and CDR2 from the germline V gene are MNHNS and SASEGT. The CDR3, as DNA: TGTGCCAGCAGTGATGACAGGGGGCTTAATTCACCCCTCCACTTT. Translation gives CASSDDRGLNSPLHF.

The chain links TRBV25-1 to TRBJ2-3; D uncertain. Germline V gene sequence: CDR1 MGHDK, CDR2 SYGVNS. The CDR3 contains 11 residues. V lost 5 bases and J 8 bases, leaving 8 bases between the germline ends. CDR3 sequence reads: CASSSRGTQYF. The CDR3 region has the DNA TGTGCCAGCAGTTCGCGAGGTACGCAGTATTTT.

This chain joins TRBV3-1 (or the pseudogene TRBV3-2) and TRBJ2-1, with TRBD1 as a possible D gene (5 bases). V was trimmed by 4 bases and J by 9 bases, leaving 10 bases between them. This CDR3 is 12 amino acids long. The germline V gene encodes CDR1 LGHDT and CDR2 YNNKEL (reference sequence). CDR3 in amino acids: CASSLAQGEQFF. For the CDR3, the DNA is TGTGCCAGCAGCCTAGCCCAGGGTGAGCAGTTCTTC.

The V gene is TRBV7-9, the J gene TRBJ2-4; TRBD1 agrees at 8 bases. CDR3 length: 17 amino acids. The J segment lost 0 bases and the V segment lost 4 bases, leaving 8 bases of the junction unmatched. The germline CDR1 and CDR2 sequences are SEHNR and FQNEAQ (reference sequence). This CDR3 reads CASSYGQGNIAKNIQYF. CDR3 bases: TGTGCCAGCAGCTACGGACAGGGTAATATAGCCAAAAACATTCAGTACTTC. The variable domain in full, with the rest retrieved from reference TRBV7-9 and TRBJ2-4, is DTGVSQNPRHKITKRGQNVTFRCDPISEHNRLYWYRQTLGQGPEFLTYFQNEAQLEKSRLLSDRFSAERPKGSFSTLEIQRTEQGDSAMYLCASSYGQGNIAKNIQYFGAGTRLSVL.